This T cell receptor beta chain is from a study of response to subunit inactivated influenza vaccine. Germline V gene lookup returns CDR1 SGHKS and CDR2 YYEKEE (reference sequence). CDR3 length equals 16 residues. Losses at the gene ends were 4 bases for V and 9 bases for J; bases not matched to a gene: 15. Study observations and caveats: Authors suggested seasonal influenza vaccinations each recruit few new T cells.

Using its own MiXCR run on the RT-PCR reads, TCRdb lists one record per CDR3 protein. The table includes 300,000 to 350,000 distinct CDR3 sequences, 20% to 25% detected once. A note on this clonotype: What it binds is unknown.

The chain is built from TRBV5-5 and TRBJ2-3; 9 bases are shared with TRBD1. The sequences come from PBMCs from blood, collected 21 months after vaccination. The sequence was obtained from a man between 50 and 69 years old who received an inactivated influenza vaccine. The CDR3 DNA reads as TGTGCCAGCAGCAAACGTACGGGACAGGGTTTTGGGACGCAGTATTTT. This translates into CASSKRTGQGFGTQYF.